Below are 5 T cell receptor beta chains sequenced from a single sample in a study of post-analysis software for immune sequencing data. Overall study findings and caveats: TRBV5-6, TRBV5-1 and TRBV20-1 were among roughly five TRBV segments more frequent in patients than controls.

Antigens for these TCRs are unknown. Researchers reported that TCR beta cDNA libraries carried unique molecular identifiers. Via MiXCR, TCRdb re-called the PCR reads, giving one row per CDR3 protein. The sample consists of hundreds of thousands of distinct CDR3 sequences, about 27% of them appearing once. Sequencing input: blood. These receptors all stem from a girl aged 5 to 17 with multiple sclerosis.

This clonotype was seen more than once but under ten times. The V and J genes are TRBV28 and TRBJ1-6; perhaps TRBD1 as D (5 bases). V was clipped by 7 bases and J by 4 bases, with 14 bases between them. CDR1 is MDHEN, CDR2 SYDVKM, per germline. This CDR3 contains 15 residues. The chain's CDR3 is CASNPGHGYNSPLHF. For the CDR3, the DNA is TGTGCCAGCAATCCGGGGCATGGTTATAATTCACCCCTCCACTTT.

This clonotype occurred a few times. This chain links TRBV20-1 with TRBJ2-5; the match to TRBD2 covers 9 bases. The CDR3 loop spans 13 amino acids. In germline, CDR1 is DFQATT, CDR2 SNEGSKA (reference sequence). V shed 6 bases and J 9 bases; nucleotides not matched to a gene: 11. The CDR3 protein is CSAPTSGPGSQYF. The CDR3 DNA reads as TGCAGTGCCCCGACTAGCGGCCCGGGGTCCCAGTACTTC.

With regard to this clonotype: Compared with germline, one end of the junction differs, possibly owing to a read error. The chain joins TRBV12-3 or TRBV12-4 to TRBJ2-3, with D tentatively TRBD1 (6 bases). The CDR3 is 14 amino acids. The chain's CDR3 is CASIFSGAGDTEYF. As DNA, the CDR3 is TGTGCCAGCATATTCAGCGGCGCAGGGGATACGGAGTATTTT.

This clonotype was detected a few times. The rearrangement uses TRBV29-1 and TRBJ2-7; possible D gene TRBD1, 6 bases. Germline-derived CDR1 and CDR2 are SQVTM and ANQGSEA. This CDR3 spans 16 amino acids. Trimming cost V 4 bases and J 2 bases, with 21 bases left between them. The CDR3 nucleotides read TGCAGCGTTGTGGGGGTTCACAGGGTGGTCCCCTACGAGCAGTACTTC. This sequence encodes CSVVGVHRVVPYEQYF.

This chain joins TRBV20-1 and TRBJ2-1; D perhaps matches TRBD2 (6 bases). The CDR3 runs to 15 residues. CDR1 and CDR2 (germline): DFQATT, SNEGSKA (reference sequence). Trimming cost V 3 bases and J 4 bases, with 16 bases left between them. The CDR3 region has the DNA TGCAGTGCTAGTCCCGCGGGGATCTCTTACAATGAGCAGTTCTTC. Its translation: CSASPAGISYNEQFF.